This T cell receptor beta chain comes out of a study of blood T cell repertoires in COVID-19. Across the study: COVID-19 samples, acute and convalescent, were from the United States, Italy and Spain. T cells, B-cell-depleted T cells, or PBMCs supplied cDNA or gDNA.

In the study's own analysis: Amplification of reference gene primers provided the estimated nucleated cell counts. Method: immunoSEQ multiplex PCR; TCRdb's copy keeps in-frame clones and lacks some. V and J calls and clone size come straight from that table; D and trimming were deduced from the DNA. The repertoire includes 65,000 to 70,000 clones, 80% to 85% of them detected once, and 4.5% sits in the top ten. J gave up 0 bases and V 4 bases, and 3 bases lay outside the gene matches. There are 15 residues in the CDR3. Germline V gene lookup returns CDR1 SSHAT and CDR2 FNYEAQ (reference sequence). This TCR came from a woman between 55 and 75 years old with acute or convalescent COVID-19. The genes are TRBV7-7 and TRBJ1-3; TRBD1 agrees at 7 bases. Sequencing was performed on peripheral blood. The CDR3 here is CASSSGTASGNTIYF. CDR3 nucleotide sequence: TGTGCCAGCAGCTCTGGGACAGCCTCTGGAAACACCATATATTTT.